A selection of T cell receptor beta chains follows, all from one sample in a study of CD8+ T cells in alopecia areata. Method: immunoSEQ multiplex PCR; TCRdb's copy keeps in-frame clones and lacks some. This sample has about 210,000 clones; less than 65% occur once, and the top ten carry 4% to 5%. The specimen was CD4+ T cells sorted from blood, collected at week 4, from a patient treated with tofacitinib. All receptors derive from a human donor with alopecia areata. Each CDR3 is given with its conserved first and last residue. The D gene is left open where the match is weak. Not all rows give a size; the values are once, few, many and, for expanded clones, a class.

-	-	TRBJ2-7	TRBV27	CASSRPPQYEQYF	TGTGCCAGCAGTCGACCCCCACAATACGAGCAGTACTTC
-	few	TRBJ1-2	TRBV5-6	CASSMGSYGYTF	TGTGCCAGCAGCATGGGGAGCTATGGCTACACCTTC
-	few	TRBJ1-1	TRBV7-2	CASSGRKNTEAFF	TGTGCCAGCAGCGGTCGGAAGAACACTGAAGCTTTCTTT
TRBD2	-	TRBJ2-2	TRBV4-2	CASRARREGRGNTGELFF	TGTGCCAGCCGAGCCAGGAGGGAGGGGCGGGGGAACACCGGGGAGCTGTTTTTT
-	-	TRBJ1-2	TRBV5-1	CASSQTNYGYTF	TGCGCCAGCAGCCAGACGAACTATGGCTACACCTTC
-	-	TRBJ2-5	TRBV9	CASSVGLVMSETQYF	TGTGCCAGCAGCGTAGGACTAGTTATGAGTGAGACCCAGTACTTC
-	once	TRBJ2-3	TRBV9	CASSVATGDTQYF	TGTGCCAGCAGCGTAGCTACAGGTGATACGCAGTATTTT
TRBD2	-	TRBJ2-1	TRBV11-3	CASSLSGGAGQKQFF	TGTGCCAGCAGCCTTAGCGGGGGGGCCGGTCAGAAGCAGTTCTTC
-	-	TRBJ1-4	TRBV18	CASSPSLLTESSTNEKLFF	TGTGCCAGCTCACCCTCGCTTCTTACCGAGTCCTCAACTAATGAAAAACTGTTTTTT
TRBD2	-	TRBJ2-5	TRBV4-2	CASSQRLAGGPSETQYF	TGTGCCAGCAGCCAACGACTAGCGGGGGGGCCCTCAGAGACCCAGTACTTC
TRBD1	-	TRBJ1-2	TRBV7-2	CASSPHPQGVGYTF	TGTGCCAGCAGCCCACACCCGCAGGGGGTTGGCTACACCTTC
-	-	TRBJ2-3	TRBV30	CAWIRRTSTDTQYF	TGTGCCTGGATAAGACGGACTAGCACAGATACGCAGTATTTT
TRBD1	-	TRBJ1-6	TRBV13	CASRLDRGSGSPLHF	TGTGCCAGCAGGTTGGACAGGGGATCAGGTTCACCCCTCCACTTT
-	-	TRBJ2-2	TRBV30	CAWRRGTTGELFF	TGTGCCTGGAGGAGGGGGACGACCGGGGAGCTGTTTTTT
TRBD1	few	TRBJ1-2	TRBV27	CASSRDRDDGYTF	TGTGCCAGCAGTCGCGACAGGGATGATGGCTACACCTTC
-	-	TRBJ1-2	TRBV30	CAWSPDRGYGYTF	TGTGCCTGGAGTCCGGACCGGGGCTATGGCTACACCTTC
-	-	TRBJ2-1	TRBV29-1	CSVESLERQFF	TGCAGCGTCGAGAGCCTGGAGCGGCAGTTCTTC
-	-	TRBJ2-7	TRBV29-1	CSVERADGNYEQYF	TGCAGCGTTGAACGGGCCGATGGGAATTACGAGCAGTACTTC
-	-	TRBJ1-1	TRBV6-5	CASFGVNTEAFF	TGTGCCAGCTTTGGGGTGAACACTGAAGCTTTCTTT
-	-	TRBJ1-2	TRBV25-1	CASSEQEGYGYTF	TGTGCCAGCAGTGAGCAGGAGGGGTATGGCTACACCTTC
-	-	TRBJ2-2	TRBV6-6	CASSTIKSGELFF	TGTGCCAGCAGCACCATTAAGTCCGGGGAGCTGTTTTTT
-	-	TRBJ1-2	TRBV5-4	CASSRPGGRDYGYTF	TGTGCCAGCAGTCGTCCGGGGGGAAGGGACTATGGCTACACCTTC
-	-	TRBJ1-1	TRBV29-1	CSVTAQRGTEAFF	TGCAGCGTGACGGCCCAGCGGGGCACTGAAGCTTTCTTT
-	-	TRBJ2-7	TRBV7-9	CASSRDGSSYEQYF	TGTGCCAGCAGCCGGGACGGAAGCTCCTACGAGCAGTACTTC
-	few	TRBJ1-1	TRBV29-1	CSAREADTEAFF	TGCAGCGCCAGGGAGGCGGACACTGAAGCTTTCTTT
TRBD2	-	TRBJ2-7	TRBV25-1	CASSPTSGGSYEQYF	TGTGCCAGCAGTCCGACTAGCGGGGGATCCTACGAGCAGTACTTC
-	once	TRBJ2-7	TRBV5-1	CASAQTGHYEQYF	TGCGCCAGCGCCCAGACAGGCCATTACGAGCAGTACTTC
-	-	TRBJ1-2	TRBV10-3	CAIRPGTPVGGYTF	TGTGCCATCAGACCCGGGACACCGGTGGGAGGCTACACCTTC
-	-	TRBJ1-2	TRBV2	CASSPEPPAVSGDGYTF	TGTGCCAGCAGCCCCGAACCTCCAGCGGTTTCGGGGGATGGCTACACCTTC
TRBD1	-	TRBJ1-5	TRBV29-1	CSVGGGRNQPQHF	TGCAGCGTTGGAGGGGGCAGGAATCAGCCCCAGCATTTT
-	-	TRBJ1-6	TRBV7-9	CASSLGSTSSYNSPLHF	TGTGCCAGCAGCTTAGGTTCTACGAGCTCCTATAATTCACCCCTCCACTTT
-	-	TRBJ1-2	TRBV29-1	CSAGQSYGYTF	TGCAGCGCGGGACAAAGCTATGGCTACACCTTC
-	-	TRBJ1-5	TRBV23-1	CASSQSSGIGNQPQHF	TGCGCCAGCAGTCAATCATCAGGGATTGGCAATCAGCCCCAGCATTTT
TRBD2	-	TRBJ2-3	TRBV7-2	CASSRRGSGGRVTDTQYF	TGTGCCAGCAGCAGGAGAGGGAGCGGGGGGCGGGTCACAGATACGCAGTATTTT
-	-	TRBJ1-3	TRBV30	CAWSVGRSSGNTIYF	TGTGCCTGGAGTGTGGGCAGGAGCTCTGGAAACACCATATATTTT
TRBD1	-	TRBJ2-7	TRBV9	CASSQRQGAGEQYF	TGTGCCAGCAGCCAAAGACAGGGGGCCGGCGAGCAGTACTTC
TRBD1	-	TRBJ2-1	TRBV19	CASSIRDREQFF	TGTGCCAGTAGTATCCGGGACAGAGAGCAGTTCTTC
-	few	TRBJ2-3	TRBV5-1	CASSFPGDDTQYF	TGCGCCAGCAGCTTTCCTGGGGACGATACGCAGTATTTT
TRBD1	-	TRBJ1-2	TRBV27	CASRPGQETYGYTF	TGTGCCAGCAGACCCGGACAGGAGACTTATGGCTACACCTTC
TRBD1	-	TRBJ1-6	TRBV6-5	CASSSQGDNSPLHF	TGTGCCAGCAGTTCTCAGGGGGATAATTCACCCCTCCACTTT
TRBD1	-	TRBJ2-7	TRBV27	CASSLYDRGITYEQYF	TGTGCCAGCAGTTTATACGACAGGGGAATAACCTACGAGCAGTACTTC
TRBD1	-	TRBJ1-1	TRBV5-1	CASRRPGTAFEAFF	TGCGCCAGCAGGAGACCCGGGACAGCGTTTGAAGCTTTCTTT
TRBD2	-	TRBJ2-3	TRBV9	CASSVHSGGLTDTQYF	TGTGCCAGCAGCGTCCATAGCGGGGGTCTCACAGATACGCAGTATTTT
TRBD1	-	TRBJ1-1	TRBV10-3	CAIRTGVEDTEAFF	TGTGCCATCAGGACAGGGGTAGAAGACACTGAAGCTTTCTTT
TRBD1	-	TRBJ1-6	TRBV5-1	CASRRQGGSPLHF	TGCGCCAGCAGACGACAGGGCGGTTCACCCCTCCACTTT
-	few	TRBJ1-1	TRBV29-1	CSVARRGTEAFF	TGCAGCGTTGCCAGGAGGGGGACTGAAGCTTTCTTT
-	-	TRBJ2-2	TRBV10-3	CAISSGPGELFF	TGTGCCATCAGCTCGGGCCCGGGGGAGCTGTTTTTT
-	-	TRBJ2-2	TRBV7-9	CASSDETGELLF	TGTGCCAGCAGTGACGAAACCGGGGAGCTGCTTTTT
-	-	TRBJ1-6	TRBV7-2	CASSLKGTGSPLHF	TGTGCCAGCAGCTTAAAGGGGACGGGGTCACCCCTCCACTTT
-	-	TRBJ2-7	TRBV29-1	CSVADYGAGYEQYF	TGCAGCGTTGCGGATTACGGCGCCGGTTACGAGCAGTACTTC
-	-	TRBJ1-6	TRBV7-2	CASSLPPAGSVSPLHF	TGTGCCAGCAGCTTACCCCCAGCAGGGTCGGTGTCACCCCTCCACTTT
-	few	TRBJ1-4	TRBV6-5	CASTPDLDGDEKLFF	TGTGCCAGCACCCCAGACCTGGATGGGGATGAAAAACTGTTTTTT
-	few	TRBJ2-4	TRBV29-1	CSVGDSIAKNIQYF	TGCAGCGTTGGGGACTCGATAGCCAAAAACATTCAGTACTTC
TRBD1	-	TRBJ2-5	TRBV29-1	CSATTQGSYQETQYF	TGCAGCGCAACGACACAGGGGTCGTACCAAGAGACCCAGTACTTC
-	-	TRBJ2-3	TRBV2	CASSEAGTNQLTDTQYF	TGTGCCAGCAGTGAAGCTGGGACCAACCAGCTCACAGATACGCAGTATTTT
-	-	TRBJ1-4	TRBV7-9	CASSQTLGTNEKLFF	TGTGCCAGCAGCCAGACCCTTGGGACAAATGAAAAACTGTTTTTT
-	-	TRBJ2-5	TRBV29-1	CSVEYSGETQYF	TGCAGCGTTGAGTATTCCGGAGAGACCCAGTACTTC